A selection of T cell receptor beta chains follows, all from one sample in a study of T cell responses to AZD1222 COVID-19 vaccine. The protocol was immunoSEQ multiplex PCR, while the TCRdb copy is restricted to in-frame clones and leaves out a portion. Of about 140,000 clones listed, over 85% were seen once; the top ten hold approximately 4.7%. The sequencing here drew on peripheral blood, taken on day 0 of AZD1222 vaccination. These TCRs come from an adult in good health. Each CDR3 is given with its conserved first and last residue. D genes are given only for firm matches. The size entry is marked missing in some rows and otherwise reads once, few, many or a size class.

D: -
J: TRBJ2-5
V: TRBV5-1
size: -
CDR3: CASSFRPRAQETQYF
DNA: TGCGCCAGCAGCTTTCGTCCCAGGGCCCAAGAGACCCAGTACTTC

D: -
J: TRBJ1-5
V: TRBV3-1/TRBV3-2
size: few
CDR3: CASSVMRGQPQHF
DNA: TGTGCCAGCAGCGTGATGAGGGGACAGCCCCAGCATTTT

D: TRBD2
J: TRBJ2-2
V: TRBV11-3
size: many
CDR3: CASSLRTGGRGAGELFF
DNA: TGTGCCAGCAGCTTAAGAACGGGAGGACGGGGGGCCGGGGAGCTGTTTTTT

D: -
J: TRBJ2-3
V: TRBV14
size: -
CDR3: CASSLLGTDTQYF
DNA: TGTGCCAGCAGCCTATTGGGCACAGATACGCAGTATTTT

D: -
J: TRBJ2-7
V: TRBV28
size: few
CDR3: CASSLRGSYEQYF
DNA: TGTGCCAGCAGTTTAAGGGGGAGCTACGAGCAGTACTTC

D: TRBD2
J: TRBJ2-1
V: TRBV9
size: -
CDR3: CASSGTSGRNNEQFF
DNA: TGTGCCAGCAGCGGGACTAGCGGGAGAAACAATGAGCAGTTCTTC

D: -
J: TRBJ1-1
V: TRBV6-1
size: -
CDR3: CASSEGSTEAFF
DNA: TGTGCCAGCAGTGAGGGGAGCACTGAAGCTTTCTTT

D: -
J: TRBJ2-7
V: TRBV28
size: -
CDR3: CASSDQGGPSYEQYF
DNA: TGTGCCAGCAGCGATCAGGGGGGGCCCTCCTACGAGCAGTACTTC

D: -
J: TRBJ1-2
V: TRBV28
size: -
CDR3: CASSFGPWAGYTF
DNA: TGTGCCAGCAGTTTCGGACCGTGGGCTGGCTACACCTTC

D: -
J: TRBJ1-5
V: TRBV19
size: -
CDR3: CASSPRTGNQPQHF
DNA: TGTGCCAGTAGTCCTAGGACGGGTAATCAGCCCCAGCATTTT

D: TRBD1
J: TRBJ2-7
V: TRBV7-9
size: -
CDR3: CASTPPGQGSWEQYF
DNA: TGTGCCTCCACACCCCCGGGACAGGGTTCATGGGAGCAGTACTTC

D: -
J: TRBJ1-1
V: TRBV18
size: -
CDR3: CASSPPGRASEAFF
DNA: TGTGCCAGCTCACCACCTGGCAGGGCCAGTGAAGCTTTCTTT

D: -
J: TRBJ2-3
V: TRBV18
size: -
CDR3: CASSPGRGRTDTQYF
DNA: TGTGCCAGCTCACCAGGGCGGGGCCGCACAGATACGCAGTATTTT

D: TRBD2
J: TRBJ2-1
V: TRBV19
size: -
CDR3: CASSIQTSGASNEQFF
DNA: TGTGCCAGTAGTATCCAGACTAGCGGGGCATCCAATGAGCAGTTCTTC

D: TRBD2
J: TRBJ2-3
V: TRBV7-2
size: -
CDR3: CASSLKRDTDTQYF
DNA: TGTGCCAGCAGCTTAAAGCGGGACACAGATACGCAGTATTTT

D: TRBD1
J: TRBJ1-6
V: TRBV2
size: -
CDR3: CASSRRTGGSSPLHF
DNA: TGTGCCAGCAGCAGGAGGACAGGGGGCAGTTCACCCCTCCACTTT

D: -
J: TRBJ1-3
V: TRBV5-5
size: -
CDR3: CASSSSWESGNTIYF
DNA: TGTGCCAGCAGTTCTAGTTGGGAATCTGGAAACACCATATATTTT

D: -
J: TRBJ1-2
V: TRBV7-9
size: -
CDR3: CASSKEGHYGYTF
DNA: TGTGCCAGCAGCAAGGAGGGTCACTATGGCTACACCTTC

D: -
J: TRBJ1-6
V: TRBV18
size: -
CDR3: CASSPILSGHLASPLHF
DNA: TGTGCCAGCTCACCAATATTATCGGGACATTTGGCATCACCCCTCCACTTT

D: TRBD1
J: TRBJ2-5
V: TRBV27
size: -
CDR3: CASSLRDSQETQYF
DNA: TGTGCCAGCAGCCTCCGGGACAGCCAAGAGACCCAGTACTTC

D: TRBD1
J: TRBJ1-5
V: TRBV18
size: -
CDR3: CATTQGIDQPQHF
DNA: TGTGCCACCACACAGGGGATTGATCAGCCCCAGCATTTT

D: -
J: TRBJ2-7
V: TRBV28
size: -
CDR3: CASSLLEGDLYEQYF
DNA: TGTGCCAGCAGTTTATTAGAGGGGGACCTCTACGAGCAGTACTTC

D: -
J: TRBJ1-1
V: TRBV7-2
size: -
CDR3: CASSGRNTEAFF
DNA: TGTGCCAGCAGCGGACGGAACACTGAAGCTTTCTTT

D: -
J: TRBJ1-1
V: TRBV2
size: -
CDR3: CASNIRVETEAFF
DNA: TGTGCCAGCAATATCCGGGTGGAGACTGAAGCTTTCTTT

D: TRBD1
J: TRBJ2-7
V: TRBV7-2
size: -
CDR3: CASSLVLQSRGTRNYEQYF
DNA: TGTGCCAGCAGCTTAGTTTTGCAGTCCAGGGGGACGAGAAACTACGAGCAGTACTTC

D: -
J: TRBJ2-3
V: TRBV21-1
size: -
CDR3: CASSKEGAKSLGDTQYF
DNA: TGTGCCAGCAGCAAAGAGGGGGCAAAGTCCCTCGGAGATACGCAGTATTTT

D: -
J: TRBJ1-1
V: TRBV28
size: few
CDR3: CATGRNTEAFF
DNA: TGTGCCACCGGGAGGAACACTGAAGCTTTCTTT

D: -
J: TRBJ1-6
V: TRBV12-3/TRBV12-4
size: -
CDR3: CASRGGNSPLHF
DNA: TGTGCCAGCAGAGGAGGGAATTCACCCCTCCACTTT

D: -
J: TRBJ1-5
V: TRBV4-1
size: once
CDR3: CASSQDDAGAQPQHF
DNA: TGCGCCAGCAGCCAAGATGACGCAGGGGCGCAGCCCCAGCATTTT